The 19 T cell receptor beta chains below all came from one sample that was sequenced in a study of blood T cell repertoires in COVID-19. Assay used: immunoSEQ multiplex PCR; TCRdb lists only in-frame clones, some missing. Here the sample spans about 140,000 clones, approximately 90% being singletons. The sequenced material came from peripheral blood. Receptors were obtained from a human donor with COVID-19, enrolled during active disease. The donor label of this sample is uncertain.

The rearrangement uses TRBV3-1 (or the pseudogene TRBV3-2) and TRBJ1-4; D remains unclear. CDR3 size: 15 residues. V was clipped by 4 bases and J by 0 bases, with 9 bases between them. Germline values: CDR1 LGHDT, CDR2 YNNKEL (reference sequence). The CDR3 protein is CASSPRETTNEKLFF. The CDR3 DNA sequence: TGTGCCAGCAGCCCCCGGGAGACAACTAATGAAAAACTGTTTTTT.

V is TRBV4-1 and J is TRBJ2-7; 9 nucleotides agree with TRBD1. The CDR3 runs to 15 residues. The V gene's germline CDR1 is MGHRA and CDR2 YSYEKL. The V and J ends lost 0 bases and 4 bases, in that order; junction bases with no gene match: 4. The CDR3 spells CASSQETGGRYEQYF. The CDR3 DNA reads as TGCGCCAGCAGCCAAGAGACAGGGGGAAGGTACGAGCAGTACTTC.

Here the CDR3 DNA reads TGCGCCAGCAGCCAGTATCCGGGACAGGGACTTTTAACTGGAAACACCATATATTTT. Protein sequence: CASSQYPGQGLLTGNTIYF. V is TRBV4-1 and J is TRBJ1-3; TRBD1 agrees at 9 bases. The ends lost 3 bases at V and 2 bases at J; junction bases unmatched: 14. Germline-derived CDR1 and CDR2 are MGHRA and YSYEKL. The CDR3 is made up of 19 amino acids.

CDR3 nucleotides: TGTGCCAGCAGTGGAACTAGCGGGGTCACAGATACGCAGTATTTT. Encoded protein: CASSGTSGVTDTQYF. This rearrangement joins TRBV25-1 to TRBJ2-3; 10 bases match TRBD2. This CDR3 region has 15 residues. CDR1 and CDR2 (germline): MGHDK, SYGVNS. V shed 4 bases, J shed 2 bases, and the junction held 3 bases outside the gene matches.

J is TRBJ2-1 and V is TRBV10-3; D uncertain. The V gene lost 3 bases and the J gene lost 3 bases, with 6 bases spanning the gap. Germline V gives CDR1 ENHRY, CDR2 SYGVKD. This CDR3 contains 13 residues. The CDR3 here is CAISESVYNEQFF. The CDR3 DNA follows: TGTGCCATCAGTGAATCAGTCTACAATGAGCAGTTCTTC.

The CDR3 DNA sequence: TGCGCCAGCAGCTTGGAGGGACAGGGGGACACCGGGGAGCTGTTTTTT. This sequence encodes CASSLEGQGDTGELFF. The chain uses TRBV5-1 and TRBJ2-2, with TRBD1 identical over 11 bases. This CDR3 spans 16 amino acids. The V and J ends lost 0 bases and 3 bases, in that order; junction bases with no gene match: 1. From germline, CDR1 is SGHRS and CDR2 YFSETQ.

The chain is built from TRBV18 and TRBJ2-1, with TRBD1 matching 9 bases. Trimming took 6 bases from V and 7 from J; bases not matched to a gene: 16. Germline V CDR1 and CDR2: KGHSH, LQKENI. The CDR3 length is 17 residues. The CDR3 coding sequence is TGTGCCAGCTCTCCCCAGGGGGGGGACAGGGCCCTTAATGAGCAGTTCTTC. Translation gives CASSPQGGDRALNEQFF.

The V call is TRBV9, the J call TRBJ2-5; tentative D call: TRBD1 (6 bases). Per germline, CDR1 SGDLS and CDR2 YYNGEE. The ends were cut back, 2 bases at V and 3 bases at J, with 17 bases in the middle. There are 16 residues in the CDR3. DNA of the CDR3: TGTGCCAGCAGCGTCACAGGGAATGGTGGAGAAGAGACCCAGTACTTC. Protein product: CASSVTGNGGEETQYF.

The J gene is TRBJ2-2, the V gene TRBV6-5; the D gene is possibly TRBD1 (6 bases). CDR1 is MNHEY and CDR2 is SVGAGI in the germline V gene. This CDR3 contains 14 residues. V lost 7 bases to trimming and J lost 4 bases, with 13 bases between them. CDR3: CASISGVVTGELFF. CDR3 nucleotide sequence: TGTGCCAGCATTTCAGGGGTGGTCACCGGGGAGCTGTTTTTT.

The chain combines TRBV6-5 with TRBJ2-5, with a possible D match to TRBD2 (6 bases). Trimming took off 2 bases at V and 4 bases at J, with 11 bases between the two ends. The CDR3 totals 14 residues. The germline CDR1 and CDR2 sequences are MNHEY and SVGAGI. The CDR3 coding sequence is TGTGCCAGCAGTTACAGTAGCGGTGGAGAGACCCAGTACTTC. As protein: CASSYSSGGETQYF.

The V and J genes are TRBV27 and TRBJ2-1; 14 nucleotides align to TRBD2. The CDR3 runs 13 residues. Germline CDR1 is MNHEY and CDR2 is SMNVEV (reference sequence). J was trimmed by 14 bases and V by 6 bases; bases with no gene match: 6. The CDR3 nucleotides read TGTGCCAGCAGGGGACTAGCGGGAGAGGAGAAGTTCTTC. Translation gives CASRGLAGEEKFF.

The chain recombines TRBV9 with TRBJ2-7; D might be TRBD1 (5 bases). The CDR3 has 15 residues. V lost 2 bases and J lost 6, with 18 bases in between. Germline lookup yields CDR1 SGDLS and CDR2 YYNGEE. The DNA of the CDR3 is TGTGCCAGCAGCGTGGATTCAGGGCTTTCAGGCGAGCAGTACTTC. This codes for CASSVDSGLSGEQYF.

The gene calls are TRBV7-6 and TRBJ1-5, with D possibly TRBD1 on 5 matching bases. The germline gives CDR1 SGHVS, CDR2 FNYEAQ. V lost 1 base to trimming and J lost 4 bases, with 11 bases between them. The CDR3 is made up of 15 amino acids. In DNA, the CDR3 is TGTGCCAGCAGCTTAGACGCAGGGCGGAATCAGCCCCAGCATTTT. It specifies CASSLDAGRNQPQHF.

In DNA, the CDR3 is TGTGCCAGCAGGACAGGGGGAACAGAGACCCAGTACTTC. Its translation: CASRTGGTETQYF. J is TRBJ2-5 and V is TRBV7-9; 9 nucleotides match TRBD1. Per the germline V gene, CDR1 is SEHNR and CDR2 is FQNEAQ (reference sequence). The CDR3 is 13 amino acids. V lost 6 bases and J lost 4; bases outside the gene matches: 3. Variable domain in full (rest from reference TRBV7-9 and TRBJ2-5): DTGVSQNPRHKITKRGQNVTFRCDPISEHNRLYWYRQTLGQGPEFLTYFQNEAQLEKSRLLSDRFSAERPKGSFSTLEIQRTEQGDSAMYLCASRTGGTETQYFGPGTRLLVL.

The rearrangement joins TRBV6-5 to TRBJ2-7, with D possibly being TRBD1 (6 bases). V shed 0 bases and J shed 4 bases, with 10 bases lying between them. Germline CDR1 reads MNHEY; CDR2 reads SVGAGI. There are 14 residues in the CDR3. The CDR3 DNA sequence: TGTGCCAGCAGTTACTCGAGACAGGCATACGAGCAGTACTTC. This encodes CASSYSRQAYEQYF.

V and J are TRBV11-3 and TRBJ1-6, with D hard to call. The ends were cut back, 5 bases at V and 0 bases at J, with 8 bases in the middle. This CDR3 contains 15 residues. Germline values: CDR1 SGHNT, CDR2 YENEEA. The CDR3 nucleotides read TGTGCCAGCAGCCGAGGGAACTCCTATAATTCACCCCTCCACTTT. This codes for CASSRGNSYNSPLHF.

This sequence joins TRBV6-5 and TRBJ1-2, with D perhaps matching TRBD1 (6 bases). The CDR3 is made up of 12 amino acids. V lost 6 bases, J lost 5 bases, and 10 bases lay in between. CDR1 and CDR2 from the germline V gene are MNHEY and SVGAGI. The CDR3 nucleotides read TGTGCCAGCAGGGGGGCCCCGTATGGCTACACCTTC. Encoded protein: CASRGAPYGYTF.

The chain employs TRBV29-1 and TRBJ2-7; weak D call: TRBD2 (6 bases). CDR1 is SQVTM, CDR2 ANQGSEA, per germline. V was clipped by 4 bases and J by 6 bases, with 10 bases between them. CDR3 size: 11 residues. CDR3 loop: CSVGGTGEQYF. The CDR3 region has the DNA TGCAGCGTTGGAGGGACTGGCGAGCAGTACTTC.

The chain joins TRBV5-5 to TRBJ1-4, with 9 bases matching TRBD1. CDR1 is SGHKS, CDR2 YYEKEE, per germline (reference sequence). V gave up 4 bases and J gave up 7 bases; unmatched junction bases: 11. This CDR3 has 16 amino acids. The CDR3 coding sequence is TGTGCCAGCAGCCTTATTACAGGGGGCGGCCTTGAAAAACTGTTTTTT. Protein product: CASSLITGGGLEKLFF.